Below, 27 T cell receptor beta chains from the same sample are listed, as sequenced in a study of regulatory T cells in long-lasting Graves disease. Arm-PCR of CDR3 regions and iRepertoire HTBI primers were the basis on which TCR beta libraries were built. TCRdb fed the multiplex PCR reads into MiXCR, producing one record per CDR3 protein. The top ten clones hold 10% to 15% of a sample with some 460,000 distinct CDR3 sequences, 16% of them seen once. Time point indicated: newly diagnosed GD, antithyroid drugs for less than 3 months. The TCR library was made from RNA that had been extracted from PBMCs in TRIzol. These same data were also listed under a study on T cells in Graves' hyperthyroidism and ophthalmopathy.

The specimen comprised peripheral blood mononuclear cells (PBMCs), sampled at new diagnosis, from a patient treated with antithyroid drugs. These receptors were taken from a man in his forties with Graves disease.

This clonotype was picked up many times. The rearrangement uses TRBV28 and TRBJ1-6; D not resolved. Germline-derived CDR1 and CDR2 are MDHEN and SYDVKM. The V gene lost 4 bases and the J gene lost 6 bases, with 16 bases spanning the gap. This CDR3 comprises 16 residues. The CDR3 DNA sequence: TGTGCCAGCAGTTCCCGAACGGACGCGCGTAATTCACCCCTCCACTTT. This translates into CASSSRTDARNSPLHF.

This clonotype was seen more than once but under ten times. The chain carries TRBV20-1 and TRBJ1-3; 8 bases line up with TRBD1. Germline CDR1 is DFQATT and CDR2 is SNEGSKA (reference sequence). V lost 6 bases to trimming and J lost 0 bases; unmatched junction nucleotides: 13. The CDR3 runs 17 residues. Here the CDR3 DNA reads TGCAGTGCCGAGGGGACAGGAACCTTCTACTCTGGAAACACCATATATTTT. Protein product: CSAEGTGTFYSGNTIYF.

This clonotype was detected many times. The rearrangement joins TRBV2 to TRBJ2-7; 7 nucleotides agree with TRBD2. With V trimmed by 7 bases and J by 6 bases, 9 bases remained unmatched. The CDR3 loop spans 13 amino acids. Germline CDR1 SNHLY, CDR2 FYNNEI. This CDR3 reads CASTFQAGIEQYF. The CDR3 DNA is TGTGCCAGCACCTTTCAAGCGGGGATCGAGCAGTACTTC.

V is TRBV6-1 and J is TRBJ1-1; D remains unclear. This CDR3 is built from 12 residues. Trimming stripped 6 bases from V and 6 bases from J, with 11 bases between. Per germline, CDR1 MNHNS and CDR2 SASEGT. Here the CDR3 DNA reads TGTGCCAGCAGCCTAAACGACGCTGAAGCTTTCTTT. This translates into CASSLNDAEAFF.

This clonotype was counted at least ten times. Here the CDR3 DNA reads TGCGCCAGCAGCTTAGGAGGACAGAGTTCTGGCTACACCTTC. It encodes CASSLGGQSSGYTF. The chain carries TRBV5-1 and TRBJ1-2, with D perhaps TRBD1 (6 bases). Looked up from germline, CDR1 is SGHRS and CDR2 is YFSETQ. Trimming shortened V by 2 bases and J by 7 bases, and 15 bases separated the two germline ends. The CDR3 extends over 14 amino acids.

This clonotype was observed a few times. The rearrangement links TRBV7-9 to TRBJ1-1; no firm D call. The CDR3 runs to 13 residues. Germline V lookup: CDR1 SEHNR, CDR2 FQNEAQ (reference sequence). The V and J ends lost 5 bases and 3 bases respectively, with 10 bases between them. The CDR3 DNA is TGTGCCAGCAGCCGTTACATGGACACTGAAGCTTTCTTT. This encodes CASSRYMDTEAFF.

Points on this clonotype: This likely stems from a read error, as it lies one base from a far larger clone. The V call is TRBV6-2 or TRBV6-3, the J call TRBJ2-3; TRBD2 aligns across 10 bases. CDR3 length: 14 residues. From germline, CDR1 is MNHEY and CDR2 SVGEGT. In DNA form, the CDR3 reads TGTGCCAGCAGCTTAGCGGGAGGAACAGGTACGCAGTATTTT. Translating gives CASSLAGGTGTQYF.

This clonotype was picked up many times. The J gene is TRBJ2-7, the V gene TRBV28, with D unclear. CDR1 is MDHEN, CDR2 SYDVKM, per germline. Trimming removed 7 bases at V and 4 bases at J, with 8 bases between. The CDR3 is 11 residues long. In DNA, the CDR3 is TGTGCCAGCACTAATAGGTACGAGCAGTACTTC. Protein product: CASTNRYEQYF.

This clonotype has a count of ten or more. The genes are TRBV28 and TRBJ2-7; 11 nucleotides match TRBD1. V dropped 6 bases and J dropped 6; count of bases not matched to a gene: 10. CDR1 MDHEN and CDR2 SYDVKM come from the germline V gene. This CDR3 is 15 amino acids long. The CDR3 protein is CASSPIPGQGGEQYF. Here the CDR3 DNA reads TGTGCCAGCAGCCCTATTCCGGGACAGGGGGGCGAGCAGTACTTC.

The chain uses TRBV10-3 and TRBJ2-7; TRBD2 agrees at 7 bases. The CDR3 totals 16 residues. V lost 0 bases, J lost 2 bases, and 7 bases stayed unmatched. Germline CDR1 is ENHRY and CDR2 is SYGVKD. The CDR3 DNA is TGTGCCATCAGTGAGTCTCAGGCGGGAGCGACCTACGAGCAGTACTTC. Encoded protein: CAISESQAGATYEQYF.

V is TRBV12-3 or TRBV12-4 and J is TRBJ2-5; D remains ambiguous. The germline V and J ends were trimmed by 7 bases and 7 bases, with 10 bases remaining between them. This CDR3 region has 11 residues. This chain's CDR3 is CASTTGRTQYF. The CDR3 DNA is TGTGCCAGCACTACTGGACGGACCCAGTACTTC.

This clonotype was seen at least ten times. The CDR3 sequence is CASIGQTNSPLHF. The CDR3 nucleotides are TGTGCCAGCATCGGACAGACTAATTCACCCCTCCACTTT. The chain combines TRBV6-2 or TRBV6-3 with TRBJ1-6, with a weak D call TRBD1 (6 bases). This CDR3 comprises 13 residues. Per the germline V gene, CDR1 is MNHEY and CDR2 is SVGEGT. Trimming removed 7 bases at V and 6 bases at J, with 10 bases between.

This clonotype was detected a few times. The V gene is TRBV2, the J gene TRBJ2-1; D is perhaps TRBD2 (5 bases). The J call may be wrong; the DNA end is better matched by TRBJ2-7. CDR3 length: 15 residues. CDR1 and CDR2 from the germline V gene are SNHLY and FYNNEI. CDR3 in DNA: TGTGCCAGCAGTGACTCGCGGGTCCCCTACAATGAGCAGTACTTC. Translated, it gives CASSDSRVPYNEQYF.

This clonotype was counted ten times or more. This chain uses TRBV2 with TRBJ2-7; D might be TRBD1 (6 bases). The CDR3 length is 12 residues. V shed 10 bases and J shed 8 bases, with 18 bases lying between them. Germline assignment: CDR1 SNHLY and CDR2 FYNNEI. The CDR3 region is CATSTGTTKQYF. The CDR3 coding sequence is TGTGCCACCTCGACAGGCACTACGAAGCAGTACTTC.

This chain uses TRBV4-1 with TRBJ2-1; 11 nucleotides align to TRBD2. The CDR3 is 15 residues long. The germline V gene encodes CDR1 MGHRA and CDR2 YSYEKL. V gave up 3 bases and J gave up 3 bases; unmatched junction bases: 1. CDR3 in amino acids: CASSQGLADYNEQFF. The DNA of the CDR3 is TGCGCCAGCAGCCAGGGACTAGCGGACTACAATGAGCAGTTCTTC.

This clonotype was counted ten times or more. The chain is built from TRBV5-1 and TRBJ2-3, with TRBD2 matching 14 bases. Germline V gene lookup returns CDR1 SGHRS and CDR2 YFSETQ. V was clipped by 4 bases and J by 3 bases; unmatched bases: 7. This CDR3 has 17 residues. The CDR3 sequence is CASSLKGTSGRTDTQYF. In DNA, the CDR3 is TGCGCCAGCAGCCTAAAAGGGACTAGCGGGAGAACAGATACGCAGTATTTT.

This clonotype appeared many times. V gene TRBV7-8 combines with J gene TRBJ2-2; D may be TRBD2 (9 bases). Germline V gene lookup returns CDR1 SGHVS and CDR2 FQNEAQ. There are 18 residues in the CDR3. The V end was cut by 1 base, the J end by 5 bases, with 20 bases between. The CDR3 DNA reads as TGTGCCAGCAGCTTAGGAGCGGGGGGACAGGTCCTTACCGGGGAGCTGTTTTTT. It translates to CASSLGAGGQVLTGELFF.

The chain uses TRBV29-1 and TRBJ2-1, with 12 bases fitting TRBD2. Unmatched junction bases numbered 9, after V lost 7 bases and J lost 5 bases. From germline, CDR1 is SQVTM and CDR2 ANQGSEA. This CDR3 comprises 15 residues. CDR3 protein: CSGGTSGWTNNEQFF. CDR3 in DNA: TGCAGCGGGGGGACTAGCGGGTGGACCAACAATGAGCAGTTCTTC.

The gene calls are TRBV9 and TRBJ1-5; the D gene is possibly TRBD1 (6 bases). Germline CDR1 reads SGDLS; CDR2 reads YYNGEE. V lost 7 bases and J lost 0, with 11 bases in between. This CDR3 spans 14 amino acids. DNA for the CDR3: TGTGCCAGCGGGGGGGCAACTAGCAATCAGCCCCAGCATTTT. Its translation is CASGGATSNQPQHF.

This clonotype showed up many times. As DNA, the CDR3 is TGCAGTGCCCGGACGGGGGGCAATCAGCCCCAGCATTTT. This gives the protein CSARTGGNQPQHF. J is TRBJ1-5 and V is TRBV20-1; D possibly corresponds to TRBD1 (5 bases). The CDR3 has 13 amino acids. Trimming removed 6 bases from V and 2 bases from J, with 11 bases in between. Germline CDR1 and CDR2: DFQATT and SNEGSKA (reference sequence).

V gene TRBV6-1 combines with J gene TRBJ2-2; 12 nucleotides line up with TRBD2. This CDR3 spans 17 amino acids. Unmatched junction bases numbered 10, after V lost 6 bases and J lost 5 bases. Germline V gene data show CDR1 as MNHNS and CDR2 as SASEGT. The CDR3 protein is CASRAFSSGRVTGELFF. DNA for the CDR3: TGTGCCAGCAGAGCCTTTTCTAGCGGGAGGGTAACCGGGGAGCTGTTTTTT.

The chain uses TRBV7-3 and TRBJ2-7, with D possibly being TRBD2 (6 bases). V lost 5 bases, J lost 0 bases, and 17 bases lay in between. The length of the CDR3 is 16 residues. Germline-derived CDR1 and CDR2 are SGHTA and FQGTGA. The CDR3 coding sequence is TGTGCCAGCAGCCCTGGTGAAGCGGGTAGCTCCTACGAGCAGTACTTC. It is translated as CASSPGEAGSSYEQYF.

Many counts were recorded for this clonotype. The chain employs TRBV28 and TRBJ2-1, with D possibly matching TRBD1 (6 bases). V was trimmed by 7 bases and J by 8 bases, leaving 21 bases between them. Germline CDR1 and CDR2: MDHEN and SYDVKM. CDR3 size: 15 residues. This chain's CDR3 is CASTRPAQGRHEQFF. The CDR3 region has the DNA TGTGCCAGCACTCGCCCGGCTCAGGGGCGCCATGAGCAGTTCTTC. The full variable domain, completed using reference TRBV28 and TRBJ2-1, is DVKVTQSSRYLVKRTGEKVFLECVQDMDHENMFWYRQDPGLGLRLIYFSYDVKMKEKGDIPEGYSVSREKKERFSLILESASTNQTSMYLCASTRPAQGRHEQFFGPGTRLTVL.

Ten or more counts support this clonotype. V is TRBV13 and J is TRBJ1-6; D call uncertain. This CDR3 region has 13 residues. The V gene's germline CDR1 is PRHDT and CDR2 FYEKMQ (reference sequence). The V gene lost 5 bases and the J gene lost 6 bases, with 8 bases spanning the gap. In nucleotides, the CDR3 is TGTGCCAGCAGCAAACGTTTTAATTCACCCCTCCACTTT. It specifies CASSKRFNSPLHF.

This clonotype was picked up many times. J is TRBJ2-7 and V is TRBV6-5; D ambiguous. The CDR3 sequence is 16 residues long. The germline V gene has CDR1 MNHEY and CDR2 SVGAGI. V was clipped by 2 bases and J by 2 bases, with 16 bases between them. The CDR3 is CASSYLPGAYPYEQYF. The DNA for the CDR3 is TGTGCCAGCAGTTACCTCCCTGGCGCTTATCCCTACGAGCAGTACTTC.

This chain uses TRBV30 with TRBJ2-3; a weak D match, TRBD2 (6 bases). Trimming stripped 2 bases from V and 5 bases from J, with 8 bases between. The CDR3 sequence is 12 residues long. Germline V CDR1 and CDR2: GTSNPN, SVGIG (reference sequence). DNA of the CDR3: TGTGCCTGGAGTTTCGGGGGAGATACGCAGTATTTT. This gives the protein CAWSFGGDTQYF.

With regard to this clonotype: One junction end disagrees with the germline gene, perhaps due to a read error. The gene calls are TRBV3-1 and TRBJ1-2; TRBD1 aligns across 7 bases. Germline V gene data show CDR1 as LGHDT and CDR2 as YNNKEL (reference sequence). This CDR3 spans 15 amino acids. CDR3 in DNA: TGCGCCAGCAGCCAACCCACACAGGGGAGCTATGGCTACACCTTC. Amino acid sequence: CASSQPTQGSYGYTF.